This T cell receptor beta chain was retrieved from a study of control samples from healthy donors and cancer patients. The method was immunoSEQ multiplex PCR; TCRdb's version includes in-frame clones alone and lacks a portion of them. The sample lists tens of thousands of clones; about 91% were seen once. Between the trimmed V and J ends, which lost 6 bases and 4 bases, there was a span of 25 bases. The CDR3 has 17 amino acids. Germline-derived CDR1 and CDR2 are SEHNR and FQNEAQ (reference sequence). This TCR was recovered from a man aged 50 to 60 in good health. Sequencing used blood. The chain uses TRBV7-9 and TRBJ2-7; D perhaps matches TRBD2 (6 bases). CDR3 amino acids: CASSRGHGGAERYEQYF. The CDR3 nucleotides are TGTGCCAGCAGTAGAGGTCACGGAGGGGCGGAGCGGTACGAGCAGTACTTC.